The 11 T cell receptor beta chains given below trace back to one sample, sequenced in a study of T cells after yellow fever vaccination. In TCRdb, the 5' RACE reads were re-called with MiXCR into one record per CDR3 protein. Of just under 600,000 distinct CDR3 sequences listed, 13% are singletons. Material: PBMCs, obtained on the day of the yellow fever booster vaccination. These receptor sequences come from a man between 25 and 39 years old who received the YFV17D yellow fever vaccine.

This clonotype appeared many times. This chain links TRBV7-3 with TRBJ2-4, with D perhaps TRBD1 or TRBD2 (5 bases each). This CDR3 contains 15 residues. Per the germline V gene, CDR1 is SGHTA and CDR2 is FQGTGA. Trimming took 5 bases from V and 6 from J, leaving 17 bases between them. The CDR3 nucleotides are TGTGCCAGCAGCAAGACCGACGGTGGGGGAAACATTCAGTACTTC. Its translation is CASSKTDGGGNIQYF.

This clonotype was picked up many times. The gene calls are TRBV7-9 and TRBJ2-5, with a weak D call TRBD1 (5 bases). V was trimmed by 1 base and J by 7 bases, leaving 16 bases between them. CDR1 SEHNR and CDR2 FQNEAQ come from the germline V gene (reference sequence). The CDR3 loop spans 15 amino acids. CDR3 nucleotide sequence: TGTGCCAGCAGCTTAGGACAGCCAGTCGGGCGGACCCAGTACTTC. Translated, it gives CASSLGQPVGRTQYF.

The CDR3 nucleotides are TGCGCCAGCAGCCCGCGCCCGTGGAATTCCTACGAGCAGTACTTC. Translating gives CASSPRPWNSYEQYF. The chain employs TRBV10-1 and TRBJ2-7; no clear D. CDR1 and CDR2 (germline): WNHNN, SYGVQD (reference sequence). This CDR3 region has 15 residues. V was trimmed by 6 bases and J by 1 base, leaving 16 bases between them.

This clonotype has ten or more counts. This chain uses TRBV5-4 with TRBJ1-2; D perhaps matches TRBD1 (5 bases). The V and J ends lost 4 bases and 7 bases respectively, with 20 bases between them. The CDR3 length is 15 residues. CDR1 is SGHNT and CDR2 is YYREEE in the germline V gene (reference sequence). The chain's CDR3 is CASSPTGLTAGGYTF. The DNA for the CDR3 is TGTGCCAGCAGCCCAACGGGACTTACCGCGGGTGGCTACACCTTC.

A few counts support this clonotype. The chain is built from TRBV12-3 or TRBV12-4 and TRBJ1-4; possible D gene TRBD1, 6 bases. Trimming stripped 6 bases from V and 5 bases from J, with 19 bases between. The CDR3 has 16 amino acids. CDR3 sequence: CASRPLFRGENEKLFF. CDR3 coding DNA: TGTGCCAGCAGACCCCTGTTCAGGGGTGAGAATGAAAAACTGTTTTTT.

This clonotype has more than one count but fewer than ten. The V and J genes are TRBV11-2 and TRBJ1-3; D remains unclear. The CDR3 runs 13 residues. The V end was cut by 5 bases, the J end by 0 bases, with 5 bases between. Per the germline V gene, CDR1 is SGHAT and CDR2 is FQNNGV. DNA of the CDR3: TGTGCCAGCAGCCCCCGCTCTGGAAACACCATATATTTT. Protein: CASSPRSGNTIYF.

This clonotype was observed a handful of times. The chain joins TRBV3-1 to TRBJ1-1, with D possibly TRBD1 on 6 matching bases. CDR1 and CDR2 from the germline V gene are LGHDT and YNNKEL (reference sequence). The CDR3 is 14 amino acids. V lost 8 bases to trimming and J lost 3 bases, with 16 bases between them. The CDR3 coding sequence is TGTGCCAGCCGCGGGGGGCAAGGTGACACTGAAGCTTTCTTT. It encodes CASRGGQGDTEAFF.

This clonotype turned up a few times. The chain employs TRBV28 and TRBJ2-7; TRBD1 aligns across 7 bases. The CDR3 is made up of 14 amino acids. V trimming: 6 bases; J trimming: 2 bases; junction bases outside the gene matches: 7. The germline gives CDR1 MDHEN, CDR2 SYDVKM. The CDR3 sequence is CASSKPGQTYEQYF. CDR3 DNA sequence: TGTGCCAGCAGCAAACCGGGACAGACCTACGAGCAGTACTTC.

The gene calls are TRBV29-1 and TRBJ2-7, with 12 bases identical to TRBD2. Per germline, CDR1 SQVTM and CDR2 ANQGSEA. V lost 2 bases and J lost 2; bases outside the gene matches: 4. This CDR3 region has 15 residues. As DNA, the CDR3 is TGCAGCGTTGAAACCGGACTAGCGGGACCCTACGAGCAGTACTTC. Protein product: CSVETGLAGPYEQYF.

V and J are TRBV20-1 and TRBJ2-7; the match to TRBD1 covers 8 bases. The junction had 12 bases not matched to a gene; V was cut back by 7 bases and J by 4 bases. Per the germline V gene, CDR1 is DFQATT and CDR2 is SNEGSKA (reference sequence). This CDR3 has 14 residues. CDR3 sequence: CSGTPTGTGYEQYF. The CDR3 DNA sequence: TGCAGTGGCACACCTACCGGGACAGGATACGAGCAGTACTTC.

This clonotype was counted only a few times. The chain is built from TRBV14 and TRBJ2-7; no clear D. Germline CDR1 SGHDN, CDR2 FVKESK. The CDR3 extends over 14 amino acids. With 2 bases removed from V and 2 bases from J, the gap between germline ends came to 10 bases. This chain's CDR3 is CASSQWNGPYEQYF. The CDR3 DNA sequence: TGTGCCAGCAGCCAATGGAACGGACCCTACGAGCAGTACTTC.